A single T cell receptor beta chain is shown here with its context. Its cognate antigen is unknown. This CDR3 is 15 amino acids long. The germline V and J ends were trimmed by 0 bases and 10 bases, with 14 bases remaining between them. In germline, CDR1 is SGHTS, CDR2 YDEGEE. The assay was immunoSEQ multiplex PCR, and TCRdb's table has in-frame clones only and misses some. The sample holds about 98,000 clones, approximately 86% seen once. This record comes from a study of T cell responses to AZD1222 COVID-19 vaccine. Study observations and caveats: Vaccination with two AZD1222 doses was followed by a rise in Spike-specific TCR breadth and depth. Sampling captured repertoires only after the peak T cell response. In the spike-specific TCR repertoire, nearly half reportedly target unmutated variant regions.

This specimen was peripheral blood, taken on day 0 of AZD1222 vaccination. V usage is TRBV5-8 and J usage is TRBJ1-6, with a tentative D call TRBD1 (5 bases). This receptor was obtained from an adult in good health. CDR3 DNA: TGTGCCAGCAGCTTGGGGTTTCAGGGCGGCTCACCCCTCCACTTT. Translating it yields CASSLGFQGGSPLHF.